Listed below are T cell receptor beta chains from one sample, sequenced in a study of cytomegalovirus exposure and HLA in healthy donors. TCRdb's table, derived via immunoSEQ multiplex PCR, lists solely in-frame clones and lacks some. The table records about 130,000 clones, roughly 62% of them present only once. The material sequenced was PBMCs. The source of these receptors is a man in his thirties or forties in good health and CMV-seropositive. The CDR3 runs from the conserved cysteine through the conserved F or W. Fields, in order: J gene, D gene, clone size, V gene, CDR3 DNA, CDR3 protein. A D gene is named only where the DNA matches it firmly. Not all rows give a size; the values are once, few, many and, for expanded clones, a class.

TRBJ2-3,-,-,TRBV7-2,TGTGCCAGCAGCTCAGGGCCCCAGGCGCAGTATTTT,CASSSGPQAQYF
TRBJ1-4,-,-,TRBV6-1,TGTGCCAGCAGTGAAGCGTCAGACGGGGGAGAAAAACTGTTTTTT,CASSEASDGGEKLFF
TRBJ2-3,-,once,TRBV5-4,TGTGCCACCCGGCGGGACGCCCGGGGGACAGATACGCAGTATTTT,CATRRDARGTDTQYF
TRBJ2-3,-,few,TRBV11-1,TGTGCCAGCAGCATTACAGGGAGCACAGATACGCAGTATTTT,CASSITGSTDTQYF
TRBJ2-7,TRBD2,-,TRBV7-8,TGTGCCAGCAGCCGTACTCTAGCGGGAGGGAAAGGCGAGCAGTACTTC,CASSRTLAGGKGEQYF
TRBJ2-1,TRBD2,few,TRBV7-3,TGTGCCAGCAGCCCTTTCGGGACTAGCGGCTACAATGAGCAGTTCTTC,CASSPFGTSGYNEQFF
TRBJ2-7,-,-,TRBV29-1,TGCAGCGTTGAAGGGTTGGGGACAACTCTCTACGAGCAGTACTTC,CSVEGLGTTLYEQYF
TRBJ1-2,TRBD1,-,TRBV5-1,TGCGCCAGCAGCTTGGGGCAGGGGGCTAACTATGGCTACACCTTC,CASSLGQGANYGYTF
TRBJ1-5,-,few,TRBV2,TGTGCCAGCAGGCCGGGGGAGGGCAATCAGCCCCAGCATTTT,CASRPGEGNQPQHF
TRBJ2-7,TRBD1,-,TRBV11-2,TGTGCCAGCAGACGAGGACAGGGGGCTAGGTACGAGCAGTACTTC,CASRRGQGARYEQYF
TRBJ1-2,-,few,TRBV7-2,TGTGCCAGCAGCTTATCAGGACAGACGAGTGGCTACACCTTC,CASSLSGQTSGYTF
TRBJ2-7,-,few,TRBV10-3,TGTGCCATCAGTGAGAGAGCCTACGAGCAGTACTTC,CAISERAYEQYF
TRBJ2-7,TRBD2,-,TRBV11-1,TGTGCCAGCAGCTTAGGAAGACTAGCGGCTGTGCGGGGCGAGCAGTACTTC,CASSLGRLAAVRGEQYF
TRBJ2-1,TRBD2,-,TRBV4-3,TGCGCCAGCAGCCCGCGACTAGCGGGAGCTCCCTACAATGAGCAGTTCTTC,CASSPRLAGAPYNEQFF
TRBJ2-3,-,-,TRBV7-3,TGTGCCAGCAGCTTGCGTAGCGGCCACACAGATACGCAGTATTTT,CASSLRSGHTDTQYF
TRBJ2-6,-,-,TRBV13,TGTGCCAGCAGCTTACTGGGGGTGGGGGGATCTGGGGCCAACGTCCTGACTTTC,CASSLLGVGGSGANVLTF
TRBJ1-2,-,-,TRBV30,TGTGCCTGGAGTGTACAAGTCTATGGCTACACCTTC,CAWSVQVYGYTF
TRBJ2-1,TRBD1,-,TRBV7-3,TGTGCCAGCAGCCAAATACAGGGGGCTGAGCAGTTCTTC,CASSQIQGAEQFF
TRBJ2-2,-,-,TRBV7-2,TGTGCCAGCAGCCCCTATATCGGGGAGCTGTTTTTT,CASSPYIGELFF
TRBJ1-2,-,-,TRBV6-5,TGTGCCAGCAGTTCCCGGGGAGGTTTCTACTATGGCTACACCTTC,CASSSRGGFYYGYTF
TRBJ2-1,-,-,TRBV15,TGTGCCACCAGCAGATCCCCCGGGTCTAGAAGCAATGAGCAGTTCTTC,CATSRSPGSRSNEQFF
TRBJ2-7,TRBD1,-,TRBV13,TGTGCCAGCAGCCGATATGCCGGGACAGGGAACTACGAGCAGTACTTC,CASSRYAGTGNYEQYF